Included here is one TCR beta chain sequence, with context. Its antigen remains unidentified. This record belongs to a study of cytomegalovirus exposure and HLA in healthy donors. Though probably carrying unrecorded immune exposures, donors were nominally healthy at sampling. Vbeta (60) and Jbeta (13) primers were used in the PCR. Only in-frame clones appear in the TCRdb table, and some are missing; sequencing was by immunoSEQ multiplex PCR. The sample holds under 250,000 clones, 78% seen once. Germline lookup yields CDR1 MNHEY and CDR2 SVGAGI. The CDR3 runs to 13 residues. V lost 8 bases to trimming and J lost 2 bases, with 12 bases between them. Findings of the study overall: In an earlier analysis, in fewer than 700 donors, most V segments appeared productive either ~90% or ~30% of the time.

Sequenced: PBMCs. The chain employs TRBV6-5 and TRBJ1-2, with TRBD1 as a possible D gene (5 bases). This TCR was sampled from a boy younger than 18 in good health and CMV-seronegative. The CDR3 loop reads CASSRQLNYGYTF. The CDR3, as DNA: TGTGCCAGCTCTCGACAGCTCAACTATGGCTACACCTTC.